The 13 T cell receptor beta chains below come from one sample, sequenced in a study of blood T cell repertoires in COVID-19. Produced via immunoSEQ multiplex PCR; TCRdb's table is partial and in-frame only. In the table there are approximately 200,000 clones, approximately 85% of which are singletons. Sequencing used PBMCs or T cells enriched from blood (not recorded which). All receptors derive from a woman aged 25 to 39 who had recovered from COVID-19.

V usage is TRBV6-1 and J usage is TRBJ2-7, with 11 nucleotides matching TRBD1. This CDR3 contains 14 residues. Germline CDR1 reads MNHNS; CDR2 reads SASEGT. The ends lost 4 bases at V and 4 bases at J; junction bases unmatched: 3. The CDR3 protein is CASSGWDRGYEQYF. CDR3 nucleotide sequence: TGTGCCAGCAGTGGTTGGGACAGGGGGTACGAGCAGTACTTC.

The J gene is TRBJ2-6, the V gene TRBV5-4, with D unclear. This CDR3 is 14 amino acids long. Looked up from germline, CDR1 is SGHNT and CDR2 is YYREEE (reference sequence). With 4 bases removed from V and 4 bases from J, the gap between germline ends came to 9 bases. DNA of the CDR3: TGTGCCAGCAGCACTGCTAAAGGGGCCAACGTCCTGACTTTC. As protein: CASSTAKGANVLTF.

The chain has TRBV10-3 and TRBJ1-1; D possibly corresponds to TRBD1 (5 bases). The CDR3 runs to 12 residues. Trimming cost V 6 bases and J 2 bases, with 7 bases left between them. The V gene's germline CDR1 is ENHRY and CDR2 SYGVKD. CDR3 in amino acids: CAIRGGNTEAFF. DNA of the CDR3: TGTGCCATCAGGGGGGGAAACACTGAAGCTTTCTTT.

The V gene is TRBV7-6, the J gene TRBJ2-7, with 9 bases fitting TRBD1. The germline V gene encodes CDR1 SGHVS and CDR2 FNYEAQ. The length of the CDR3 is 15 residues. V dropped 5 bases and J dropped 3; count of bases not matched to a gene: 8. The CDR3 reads CASSARDRAGYEQYF. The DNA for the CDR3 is TGTGCCAGCAGCGCCCGGGACAGGGCGGGCTACGAGCAGTACTTC.

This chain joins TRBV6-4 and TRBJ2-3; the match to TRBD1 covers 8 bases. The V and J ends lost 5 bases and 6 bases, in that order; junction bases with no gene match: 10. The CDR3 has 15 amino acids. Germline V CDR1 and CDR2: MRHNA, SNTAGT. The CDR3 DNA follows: TGTGCCAGCAGTCCAGACAGGGGTGGGGGCGATACGCAGTATTTT. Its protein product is CASSPDRGGGDTQYF.

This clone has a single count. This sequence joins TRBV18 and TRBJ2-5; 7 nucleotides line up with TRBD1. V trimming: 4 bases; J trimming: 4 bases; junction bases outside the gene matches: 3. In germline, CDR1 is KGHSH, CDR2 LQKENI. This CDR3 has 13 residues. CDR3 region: CASSLTGVETQYF. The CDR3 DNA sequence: TGTGCCAGCTCACTCACAGGGGTAGAGACCCAGTACTTC.

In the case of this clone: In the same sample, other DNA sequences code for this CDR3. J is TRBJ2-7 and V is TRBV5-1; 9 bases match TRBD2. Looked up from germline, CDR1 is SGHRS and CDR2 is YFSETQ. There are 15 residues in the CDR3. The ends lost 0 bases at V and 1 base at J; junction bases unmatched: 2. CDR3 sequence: CASSLETSGSYEQYF. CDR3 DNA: TGCGCCAGCAGCTTGGAGACTAGCGGTTCCTACGAGCAGTACTTC.

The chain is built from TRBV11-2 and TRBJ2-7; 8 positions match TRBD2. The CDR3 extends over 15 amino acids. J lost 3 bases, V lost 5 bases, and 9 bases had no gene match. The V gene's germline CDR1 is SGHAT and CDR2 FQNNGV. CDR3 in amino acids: CASSQGVTSGYEQYF. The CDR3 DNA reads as TGTGCCAGCAGCCAGGGTGTTACTAGCGGCTACGAGCAGTACTTC. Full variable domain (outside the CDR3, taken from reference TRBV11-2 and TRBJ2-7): EAGVAQSPRYKIIEKRQSVAFWCNPISGHATLYWYQQILGQGPKLLIQFQNNGVVDDSQLPKDRFSAERLKGVDSTLKIQPAKLEDSAVYLCASSQGVTSGYEQYFGPGTRLTVT.

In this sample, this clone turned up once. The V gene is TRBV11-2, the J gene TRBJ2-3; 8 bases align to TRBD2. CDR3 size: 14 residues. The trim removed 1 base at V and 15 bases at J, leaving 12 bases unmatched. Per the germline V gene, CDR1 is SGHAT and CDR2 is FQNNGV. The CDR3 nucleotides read TGTGCCAGCAGCTTAGGTGGCGGGAGGCCCGGGAATTATTTT. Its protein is CASSLGGGRPGNYF.

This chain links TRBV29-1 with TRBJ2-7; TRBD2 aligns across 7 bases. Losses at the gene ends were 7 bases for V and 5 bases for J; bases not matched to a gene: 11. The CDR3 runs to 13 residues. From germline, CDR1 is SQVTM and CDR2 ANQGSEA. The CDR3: CSALGGRDNEQYF. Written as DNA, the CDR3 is TGCAGCGCCCTGGGAGGGCGAGACAACGAGCAGTACTTC.

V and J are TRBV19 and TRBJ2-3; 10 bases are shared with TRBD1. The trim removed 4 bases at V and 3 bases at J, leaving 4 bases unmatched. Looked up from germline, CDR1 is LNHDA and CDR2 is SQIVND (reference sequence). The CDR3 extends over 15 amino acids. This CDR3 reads CASSKPGQGTDTQYF. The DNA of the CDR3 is TGTGCCAGTAGTAAACCGGGACAGGGGACAGATACGCAGTATTTT.

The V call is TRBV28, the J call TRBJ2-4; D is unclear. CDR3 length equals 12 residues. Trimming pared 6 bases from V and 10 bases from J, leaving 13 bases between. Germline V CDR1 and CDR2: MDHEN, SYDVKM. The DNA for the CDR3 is TGTGCCAGCAGCCTGAACAATGTTATTCAGTACTTC. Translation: CASSLNNVIQYF.

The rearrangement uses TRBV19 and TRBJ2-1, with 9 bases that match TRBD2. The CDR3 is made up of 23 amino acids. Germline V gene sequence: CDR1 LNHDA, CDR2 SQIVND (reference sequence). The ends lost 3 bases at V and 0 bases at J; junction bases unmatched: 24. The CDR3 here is CASSIRVGSGSPLIPSSYNEQFF. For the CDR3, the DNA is TGTGCCAGTAGTATCCGCGTGGGTAGCGGGAGTCCCCTCATCCCCAGCTCCTACAATGAGCAGTTCTTC.